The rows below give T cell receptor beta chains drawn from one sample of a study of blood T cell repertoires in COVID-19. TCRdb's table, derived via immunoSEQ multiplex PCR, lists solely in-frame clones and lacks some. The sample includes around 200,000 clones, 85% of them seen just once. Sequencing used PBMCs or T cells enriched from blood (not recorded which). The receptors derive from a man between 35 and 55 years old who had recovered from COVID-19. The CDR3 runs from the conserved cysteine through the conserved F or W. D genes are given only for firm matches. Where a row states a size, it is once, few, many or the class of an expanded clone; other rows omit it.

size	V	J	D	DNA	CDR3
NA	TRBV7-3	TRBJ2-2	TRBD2	TGTGCCAGCAGCACTAGGTCACTAGCGGGATATACGAACACCGGGGAGCTGTTTTTT	CASSTRSLAGYTNTGELFF
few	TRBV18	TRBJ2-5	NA	TGTGCCAGCTCACCACCTGAGGAGACCCAGTACTTC	CASSPPEETQYF
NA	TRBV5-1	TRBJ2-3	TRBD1	TGCGCCAGCAGCTTTTCGACAGGGACAGATACGCAGTATTTT	CASSFSTGTDTQYF
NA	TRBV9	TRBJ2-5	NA	TGTGCCAGCAGCGTAGCTAGTCAAGAGACCCAGTACTTC	CASSVASQETQYF
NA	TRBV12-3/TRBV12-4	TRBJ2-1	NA	TGTGCCAGCAGTTTCGGTGAGGGTGAGCAGTTCTTC	CASSFGEGEQFF
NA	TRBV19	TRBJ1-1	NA	TGTGCCAGTAGTAAGGGGCCGCGTACTGAAGCTTTCTTT	CASSKGPRTEAFF
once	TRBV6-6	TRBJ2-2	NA	TGTGCCAGCAGTTACGAGTTAAACACCGGGGAGCTGTTTTTT	CASSYELNTGELFF
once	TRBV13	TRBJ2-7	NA	TGTGCCAGCAGCTTAGAGGAGTCCTACGAGCAGTACTTC	CASSLEESYEQYF
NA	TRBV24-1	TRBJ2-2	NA	TGTGCCACCAGTGGTGGGTCGGCCGAGGCCGGGGAGCTGTTTTTT	CATSGGSAEAGELFF
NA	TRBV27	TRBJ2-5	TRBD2	TGTGCCAGCAGTCTCGGGACTAGCGGGACGCAAGAGACCCAGTACTTC	CASSLGTSGTQETQYF
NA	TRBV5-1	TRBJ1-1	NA	TGCGCCAGCAGCTTTACAGGGTCGAACACTGAAGCTTTCTTT	CASSFTGSNTEAFF
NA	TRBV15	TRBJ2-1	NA	TGTGCCACCAGCAGTTCTTCTTCCTACAATGAGCAGTTCTTC	CATSSSSSYNEQFF
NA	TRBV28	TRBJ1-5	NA	TGTGCCAGCAGTTTAGGTCCGCGGCAGGCGGGGGGCTTTGATCAGCCCCAGCATTTT	CASSLGPRQAGGFDQPQHF
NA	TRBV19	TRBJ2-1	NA	TGTGCCAGTAGTATTTGGCCACGGAGAAAATACAATGAGCAGTTCTTC	CASSIWPRRKYNEQFF
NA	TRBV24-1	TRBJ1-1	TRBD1	TGTGCCACCAGCGACAGGGAGGCCACTGAAGCTTTCTTT	CATSDREATEAFF
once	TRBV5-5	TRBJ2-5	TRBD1	TGTGCCAGCAGCTCCTTCCGGGACAGGGTTGATGGGGAGACCCAGTACTTC	CASSSFRDRVDGETQYF
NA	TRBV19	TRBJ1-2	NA	TGTGCCACTCCATCCTACCGTAAGAATGGCTACACCTTC	CATPSYRKNGYTF
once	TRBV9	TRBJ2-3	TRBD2	TGTGCCAGCAGCAATAGCGGGAGTGCTACAGATACGCAGTATTTT	CASSNSGSATDTQYF
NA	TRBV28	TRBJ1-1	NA	TGTGCCAGCTCCTCGAAGGGGCAAAACACTGAAGCTTTCTTT	CASSSKGQNTEAFF
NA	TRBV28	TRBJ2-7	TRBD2	TGTGCCAGCAGTTTTAGCGGGAGGGATTACGAGCAGTACTTC	CASSFSGRDYEQYF
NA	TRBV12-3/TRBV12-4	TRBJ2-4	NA	TGTGCCAGCAGTTCCACAGGGTCGCAGTACTTC	CASSSTGSQYF
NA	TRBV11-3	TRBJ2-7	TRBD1	TGTGCCAGCAGCTGGGGACAGGGGAACGAGCAGTACTTC	CASSWGQGNEQYF
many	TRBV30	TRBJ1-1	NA	TGTGCCTGGAGGGCGGGGAAAGCTTTCTTT	CAWRAGKAFF
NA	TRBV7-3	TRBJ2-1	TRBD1	TGTGCCAGCAGCGTTACGGGACGGGGACAGGGTAATGAGCAGTTCTTC	CASSVTGRGQGNEQFF
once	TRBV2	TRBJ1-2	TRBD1	TGTGCCAGCAGTGAACGGGGACAGTACTATGGCTACACCTTC	CASSERGQYYGYTF